Listed below are T cell receptor beta chains from one sample, sequenced in a study of a mutant IDH1 vaccine in newly diagnosed glioma. Profiling relied on immunoSEQ multiplex PCR, and the TCRdb table lists in-frame clones only, not all of them. The table has around 25,000 clones, roughly 80% seen once. These receptors' targets are unknown. This sample comprised PBMCs, obtained from a glioma patient whose treatment included an IDH1 peptide vaccine. These receptors were obtained from a man aged 35 to 55 with glioma. Some clones in this sample may be carry-over from other donors' samples. The CDR3 runs from the conserved cysteine through the conserved F or W. D genes are given only for firm matches. Not all rows give a size; the values are once, few, many and, for expanded clones, a class.

D gene	V gene	clone size	J gene	CDR3 DNA	CDR3 protein
NA	TRBV5-1	NA	TRBJ1-1	TGCGCCAGCAGCTTGGGTGGGCAAAACACTGAAGCTTTCTTT	CASSLGGQNTEAFF
NA	TRBV10-3	NA	TRBJ1-2	TGTGCCATCAGTGAGTCCTTGATCTTC	CAISESLIF
NA	TRBV6-4	NA	TRBJ1-1	TGTGCCAGCAGTGGTAATAAGGACACTGAAGCTTTCTTT	CASSGNKDTEAFF
NA	TRBV5-1	few	TRBJ1-1	TGCGCCAGCAGCTTGTGGGCGAACACTGAAGCTTTCTTT	CASSLWANTEAFF
NA	TRBV5-4	NA	TRBJ2-1	TGTGCCAGCAGCTTGGGGGAGAGGAGGGTTGGGGAGCAGTTCTTC	CASSLGERRVGEQFF
NA	TRBV6-4	NA	TRBJ2-3	TGTGCCAGCAGTGACGAGGAGGGGGCGAGAGATACGCAGTATTTT	CASSDEEGARDTQYF
TRBD1	TRBV11-2	once	TRBJ1-1	TGTGCCAGCAGCTTAGGGGACAGGGCTAGCACTGAAGCTTTCTTT	CASSLGDRASTEAFF
NA	TRBV7-2	NA	TRBJ1-1	TGTGCCAGCAGCCCACAGGGCCTAAACACTGAAGCTTTCTTT	CASSPQGLNTEAFF
NA	TRBV6-5	NA	TRBJ1-6	TGTGCCAGCAGTTACGGGAGGGGCGGTAATTCACCCCTCCACTTT	CASSYGRGGNSPLHF
TRBD2	TRBV9	once	TRBJ2-1	TGTGCCAGCAGCGTGACCGGGACTAGCGGGGGGGCCAATGAGCAGTTCTTC	CASSVTGTSGGANEQFF
TRBD2	TRBV5-1	NA	TRBJ2-3	TGCGCCAGCAGCCTAGTTAGCGGGGGGGCAGATACGCAGTATTTT	CASSLVSGGADTQYF
TRBD2	TRBV5-6	once	TRBJ2-1	TGTGCCAGCCGGGGGGGCCTATACAATGAGCAGTTCTTC	CASRGGLYNEQFF
TRBD1	TRBV5-1	once	TRBJ1-1	TGCGCCAGCAGCCAGGGGGTTGGGAACACTGAAGCTTTCTTT	CASSQGVGNTEAFF
NA	TRBV18	once	TRBJ2-5	TGTGCCAGCTCACCACCCTCAGTTCAAGAGACCCAGTACTTC	CASSPPSVQETQYF
TRBD1	TRBV19	NA	TRBJ2-7	TGTGCCAGTAGTATGGCGGGACAGGGAAAGCGGAACGAGCAGTACTTC	CASSMAGQGKRNEQYF
TRBD1	TRBV27	NA	TRBJ1-2	TGTGCCAGCAGCCAACAGGGGGACAGGGGCTACACCTTC	CASSQQGDRGYTF
NA	TRBV30	few	TRBJ1-1	TGTGCCTGGGGAGGGGGGCTGGGGACTGAAGCTTTCTTT	CAWGGGLGTEAFF
NA	TRBV19	few	TRBJ1-1	TGTGCCAGTAGTACGGGGACTTTCCCAGCTTTCTTT	CASSTGTFPAFF
NA	TRBV6-5	few	TRBJ1-2	TGTGCCAGCAGCTACAGCACCAACTATGGCTACACCTTC	CASSYSTNYGYTF
NA	TRBV5-1	once	TRBJ1-1	TGCGCCAGCAGCTTGAATGGGGACTCCAGCACTGAAGCTTTCTTT	CASSLNGDSSTEAFF
TRBD1	TRBV28	NA	TRBJ2-1	TGTGCCAGCAGTTTATACCCCCGGACAGGCAATTACAATGAGCAGTTCTTC	CASSLYPRTGNYNEQFF
NA	TRBV2	NA	TRBJ1-2	TGTGCCAGCAGTGAAAACGTTGTGGGTTTTTCTGGCTACACCTTC	CASSENVVGFSGYTF
NA	TRBV1	once	TRBJ2-3	TGCACCAGCAGCCAAGAGTGGGCTGGTAAGTTAGCAGATACGCAGTATTTT	CTSSQEWAGKLADTQYF
NA	TRBV18	NA	TRBJ1-1	TGTGCCAGCTCACCACCGGAGAACACTGAAGCTTTCTTT	CASSPPENTEAFF
NA	TRBV6-6	NA	TRBJ1-1	TGTGCCAGCAGTTACTCCACACGGAAGGATGAAGCTTTCTTT	CASSYSTRKDEAFF
NA	TRBV9	few	TRBJ1-3	TGTGCCAGCAGCCGAATGGGCTCTGGAAACACCATATATTTT	CASSRMGSGNTIYF
NA	TRBV5-4	NA	TRBJ1-2	TGTGCCAGCAGCCTGGACGGGTACTATGGCTACACCTTC	CASSLDGYYGYTF
TRBD1	TRBV27	NA	TRBJ1-4	TGTGCCAGCAGTTTTAAGGGGACAGCCGCAACTAATGAAAAACTGTTTTTT	CASSFKGTAATNEKLFF
NA	TRBV10-3	NA	TRBJ2-5	TGTGCCATCAGTGAGGGGGGCCAGACGGCCCAGTACTTC	CAISEGGQTAQYF
TRBD1	TRBV4-2	NA	TRBJ1-2	TGTGCCAGCAGCCAGCCAGGGGGACAGGGGTTCAACTATGGCTACACCTTC	CASSQPGGQGFNYGYTF
TRBD1	TRBV18	NA	TRBJ2-3	TGTGCCAGCTCACCGCGAACGGGACAGGGTGTGAAAGATACGCAGTATTTT	CASSPRTGQGVKDTQYF
NA	TRBV6-1	NA	TRBJ1-2	TGTGCCAGCAGTGAACTAAACTATGGCTACACCTTC	CASSELNYGYTF
NA	TRBV5-8	NA	TRBJ1-3	TGTGCCAGCAGCGCCTCTCCCGGGCCCGGAGGGGGAAACACCATATATTTT	CASSASPGPGGGNTIYF
NA	TRBV11-2	few	TRBJ1-5	TGTGCCAGCAGCTTAGATGGTCTAGGGGATCAGCCCCAGCATTTT	CASSLDGLGDQPQHF
TRBD2	TRBV4-1	NA	TRBJ2-5	TGCGCCAGCAGCCAAGATGGGCTAGCGGGGGTAAAAGAGACCCAGTACTTC	CASSQDGLAGVKETQYF
NA	TRBV5-1	NA	TRBJ2-2	TGCGCCAGCAGCTTGGCCATGGCCAGGACTACCGGGGAGCTGTTTTTT	CASSLAMARTTGELFF
NA	TRBV5-6	NA	TRBJ1-6	TGTGCCAGCAGCTTCCGGGCTCTAGATAATTCACCCCTCCACTTT	CASSFRALDNSPLHF
NA	TRBV7-3	NA	TRBJ2-1	TGTGCCAGCAGCGCAGATTCCTACAATGAGCAGTTCTTC	CASSADSYNEQFF
TRBD1	TRBV27	NA	TRBJ1-5	TGTGCCAGCAGTTTGGGAGGGGGACAGGGAAATCAGCCCCAGCATTTT	CASSLGGGQGNQPQHF